These 8 T cell receptor beta chains share one sample of origin, sequenced in a study of vaccination effects on CD4 cells after COVID-19. Assay: immunoSEQ multiplex PCR; the TCRdb copy retains only in-frame clones and omits some. The data show about 54,000 clones, 75% to 90% seen once. Their antigen targets remain unknown. Peptide-pool stimulation followed by sequencing identified expanded antigen-specific CD4+ clonotypes in the ViraFEST assay. Isolating CD4+ T cells followed roughly ten days of culture. Sequenced here: CD4+ T cells from PBMCs cultured with HCoV-229E spike peptides, sampled before COVID-19 vaccination. These receptors were taken from a human donor who received a COVID-19 vaccine.

This clone was seen once. The V and J genes are TRBV19 and TRBJ1-1, with a weak D call TRBD1 (6 bases). The CDR3 spans 13 residues. V lost 11 bases, J lost 4 bases, and 17 bases lay in between. The V gene's germline CDR1 is LNHDA and CDR2 SQIVND (reference sequence). DNA for the CDR3: TGTGCCCCTGGCACAGGGTCGCTCACTGAAGCTTTCTTT. Amino acids: CAPGTGSLTEAFF.

The chain joins TRBV18 to TRBJ2-2; D call uncertain. The germline V and J ends were trimmed by 1 base and 5 bases, with 17 bases remaining between them. This CDR3 comprises 17 residues. The germline V gene encodes CDR1 KGHSH and CDR2 LQKENI. The CDR3 DNA reads as TGTGCCAGCTCACCACAGAGAAGCGCAGAACCTACCGGGGAGCTGTTTTTT. As protein: CASSPQRSAEPTGELFF.

This sequence joins TRBV3-1 (or the pseudogene TRBV3-2) and TRBJ2-7; 8 bases are a match to TRBD1. Unmatched junction bases numbered 4, after V lost 4 bases and J lost 2 bases. The CDR3 has 14 residues. Germline CDR1 reads LGHDT; CDR2 reads YNNKEL (reference sequence). The CDR3 bases are TGTGCCAGCAGCCGAGGGACAGGCGCCTACGAGCAGTACGTC. Its translation: CASSRGTGAYEQYV.

The chain joins TRBV28 to TRBJ1-2, with 8 bases that match TRBD1. Germline trimming cut 5 bases from V and 5 bases from J; bases unmatched to any gene: 7. Germline CDR1 MDHEN, CDR2 SYDVKM. This CDR3 is 14 amino acids long. The CDR3 spells CASSASGGGYGYTF. In DNA form, the CDR3 reads TGTGCCAGCAGTGCTTCAGGGGGCGGGTATGGCTACACCTTC.

This chain uses TRBV4-2 with TRBJ2-3; 14 bases line up with TRBD2. V dropped 8 bases and J dropped 6; count of bases not matched to a gene: 4. Germline CDR1 is LGHNA and CDR2 is YNFKEQ. This CDR3 has 14 residues. CDR3 protein: CASGRTSGGDTQYF. In DNA form, the CDR3 reads TGTGCCAGCGGAAGGACTAGCGGGGGGGATACGCAGTATTTT.

CDR3 protein: CASSANRVRGNSPLHF. The CDR3 bases are TGTGCCAGCAGTGCGAACAGGGTAAGGGGTAATTCACCCCTCCACTTT. The rearrangement links TRBV27 to TRBJ1-6, with a tentative D call TRBD1 (6 bases). V was shortened by 5 bases and J by 6 bases, with 17 bases between the two germline ends. CDR3 size: 16 residues. Germline lookup yields CDR1 MNHEY and CDR2 SMNVEV (reference sequence).

The sample holds one count of this clone. V is TRBV6-5 and J is TRBJ2-3, with TRBD1 matching 11 bases. The CDR3 has 14 amino acids. Germline CDR1 and CDR2: MNHEY and SVGAGI. V gave up 8 bases and J gave up 4 bases; unmatched junction bases: 5. In nucleotides, the CDR3 is TGTGCCAGCGGGACAGGGGGACGCGCAGATACGCAGTATTTT. Translation gives CASGTGGRADTQYF.

J is TRBJ2-7 and V is TRBV6-4, with D perhaps being TRBD1 or TRBD2 (6 bases each). V was cut by 6 bases and J by 2 bases, with 17 bases left in between. The V gene's germline CDR1 is MRHNA and CDR2 SNTAGT. The CDR3 has 15 amino acids. The CDR3: CASSTRGTPTYEQYV. The CDR3 nucleotides are TGTGCCAGCAGCACAAGGGGGACTCCAACCTACGAGCAGTACGTC.